This is a list of T cell receptor beta chains from one sample in a study of CD8 T cells in Susac syndrome. One entry per CDR3 protein, called by TCRdb with MiXCR from the immunoSEQ multiplex PCR reads. The data contain about 76,000 distinct CDR3 sequences, roughly 91% of them singletons. Sequenced input: CD8+ T cells from PBMCs. These receptors were collected from a human donor with multiple sclerosis. The CDR3 runs from the conserved cysteine through the conserved F or W. D genes are given only for firm matches. The size entry is marked missing in some rows and otherwise reads once, few, many or a size class.

j_gene: TRBJ2-7; v_gene: TRBV29-1; abundance: .; d_gene: .; CDR3aa: CSARDVAYEQYF; CDR3nt: TGCAGCGCCCGGGACGTGGCCTACGAGCAGTACTTC
j_gene: TRBJ2-1; v_gene: TRBV27; abundance: few; d_gene: .; CDR3aa: CASSWSGKGEQFF; CDR3nt: TGTGCCAGCAGTTGGTCAGGGAAGGGTGAGCAGTTCTTC
j_gene: TRBJ2-5; v_gene: TRBV9; abundance: .; d_gene: .; CDR3aa: CASSVSPGLETQYF; CDR3nt: TGTGCCAGCAGCGTATCTCCAGGCTTGGAGACCCAGTACTTC
j_gene: TRBJ2-1; v_gene: TRBV27; abundance: .; d_gene: TRBD1; CDR3aa: CASSPSDRDQREQFF; CDR3nt: TGTGCCAGCAGTCCCTCGGACAGGGACCAGCGTGAGCAGTTCTTC
j_gene: TRBJ2-3; v_gene: TRBV12-3/TRBV12-4; abundance: .; d_gene: .; CDR3aa: CASSLPGMNTQYF; CDR3nt: TGTGCCAGCAGTTTACCCGGTATGAATACGCAGTATTTT
j_gene: TRBJ2-1; v_gene: TRBV28; abundance: .; d_gene: .; CDR3aa: CASEGSNEQFF; CDR3nt: TGTGCCAGCGAGGGGTCGAATGAGCAGTTCTTC
j_gene: TRBJ2-7; v_gene: TRBV12-3/TRBV12-4; abundance: .; d_gene: .; CDR3aa: CASSFRGGTGEQYF; CDR3nt: TGTGCCAGCAGTTTCCGTGGCGGGACGGGAGAGCAGTACTTC
j_gene: TRBJ1-1; v_gene: TRBV5-1; abundance: .; d_gene: .; CDR3aa: CASSLLEREEAFF; CDR3nt: TGCGCCAGCAGCCTCCTCGAGAGGGAGGAAGCTTTCTTT
j_gene: TRBJ2-7; v_gene: TRBV19; abundance: .; d_gene: .; CDR3aa: CASSIFLAPGSRYEQYF; CDR3nt: TGTGCCAGTAGTATATTCTTAGCGCCGGGCAGTCGCTACGAGCAGTACTTC
j_gene: TRBJ1-4; v_gene: TRBV2; abundance: .; d_gene: TRBD1; CDR3aa: CASSGAGGGAEKLFF; CDR3nt: TGTGCCAGCAGTGGTGCTGGAGGGGGCGCTGAAAAACTGTTTTTT
j_gene: TRBJ2-1; v_gene: TRBV30; abundance: once; d_gene: TRBD1; CDR3aa: CAWSDDRALDEQFF; CDR3nt: TGTGCCTGGAGTGATGACAGGGCCTTGGATGAGCAGTTCTTC
j_gene: TRBJ1-2; v_gene: TRBV6-5; abundance: once; d_gene: TRBD1; CDR3aa: CASSYGQVSNYGYTF; CDR3nt: TGTGCCAGCAGTTACGGACAGGTTTCTAACTATGGCTACACCTTC
j_gene: TRBJ2-7; v_gene: TRBV20-1; abundance: .; d_gene: .; CDR3aa: CSAGTGDLLPYEQYF; CDR3nt: TGCAGTGCCGGAACCGGGGACTTACTACCCTACGAGCAGTACTTC
j_gene: TRBJ2-1; v_gene: TRBV11-2; abundance: .; d_gene: TRBD2; CDR3aa: CASSLDRPAGVYNEQFF; CDR3nt: TGTGCCAGCAGCTTAGATCGGCCAGCGGGGGTCTACAATGAGCAGTTCTTC
j_gene: TRBJ2-7; v_gene: TRBV5-1; abundance: .; d_gene: .; CDR3aa: CASSSRQWTYEQYF; CDR3nt: TGCGCCAGCAGCTCGAGGCAGTGGACCTACGAGCAGTACTTC
j_gene: TRBJ1-1; v_gene: TRBV5-6; abundance: .; d_gene: TRBD1; CDR3aa: CASRTTGGTEAFF; CDR3nt: TGTGCCAGCCGAACGACAGGGGGCACTGAAGCTTTCTTT
j_gene: TRBJ1-1; v_gene: TRBV6-2/TRBV6-3; abundance: few; d_gene: .; CDR3aa: CASSYWRDGLNTEAFF; CDR3nt: TGTGCCAGCAGTTACTGGCGGGACGGATTGAACACTGAAGCTTTCTTT
j_gene: TRBJ1-2; v_gene: TRBV6-4; abundance: .; d_gene: .; CDR3aa: CASSDSTQRGLDGYTF; CDR3nt: TGTGCCAGCAGTGACTCGACTCAGCGGGGTTTAGATGGCTACACCTTC
j_gene: TRBJ2-2; v_gene: TRBV20-1; abundance: .; d_gene: TRBD1; CDR3aa: CSATGTGGTGELFF; CDR3nt: TGCAGTGCTACAGGGACAGGGGGGACCGGGGAGCTGTTTTTT
j_gene: TRBJ1-2; v_gene: TRBV19; abundance: .; d_gene: .; CDR3aa: CASSILPNYGYTF; CDR3nt: TGTGCCAGTAGTATACTACCGAACTATGGCTACACCTTC
j_gene: TRBJ2-7; v_gene: TRBV12-5; abundance: .; d_gene: .; CDR3aa: CASGLVVGILDEQYF; CDR3nt: TGTGCTAGTGGTTTGGTAGTAGGGATCTTGGACGAGCAGTACTTC